The rows below give T cell receptor beta chains drawn from one sample of a study of prognosis after radiotherapy for stage I lung cancer. In TCRdb, the multiplex PCR reads were re-called with MiXCR into one record per CDR3 protein. Altogether tens of thousands of distinct CDR3 sequences are present, roughly a quarter being singletons, with the ten largest covering less than 30%. This specimen consisted of PBMCs, obtained before or after stereotactic body radiation therapy (not recorded which). The origin of the receptors is a donor aged 50 or older with non-small cell lung cancer. CDR3s include the opening cysteine and the closing phenylalanine or tryptophan. A D gene is named only where the DNA matches it firmly. Expanded clones get a size class; other rows say once, few or many, or leave the size out.

>TRBD1|many|TRBV24-1|TRBJ2-2
TGTGCCACCAGTGATTTACCGGGACAGGGGGGCACCGGGGAGCTGTTTTTT
CATSDLPGQGGTGELFF
>TRBD2|many|TRBV5-1|TRBJ2-1
TGCGCCAGCAGCTTGCCCGGGACTAGCGGGGGGGCGGGCAATGAGCAGTTCTTC
CASSLPGTSGGAGNEQFF
>-|-|TRBV5-6|TRBJ2-5
TGTGACAGCAGCTTAGGAGGCAGCGAGACCCAGTACTTC
CDSSLGGSETQYF
>TRBD2|many|TRBV11-2|TRBJ2-3
TGTGCCAGCAGCTATAGCGGGGACAAGACAGATACGCAGTATTTT
CASSYSGDKTDTQYF
>-|many|TRBV19|TRBJ2-1
TGTGCCAGTAGTATAGACCAAGGGGGGAATGAGCAGTTCTTC
CASSIDQGGNEQFF
>-|-|TRBV7-3|TRBJ1-2
TGTGCCAGCAGCCCGTTCGGGGGGCCGTACGGCTACACCTTC
CASSPFGGPYGYTF
>-|many|TRBV20-1|TRBJ2-1
TGCAGTGCCAGAGAATCTGGAGCCTTCAATGAGCAGTTCTTC
CSARESGAFNEQFF
>-|-|TRBV15|TRBJ2-3
TGTGCCACCAGCATGGGGCTAGGGGATACGCAGTATTTT
CATSMGLGDTQYF
>TRBD1|many|TRBV2|TRBJ2-3
TGTGCCAGCATACAGGGGCCGCACACAGATACGCAGTATTTT
CASIQGPHTDTQYF
>-|many|TRBV3-1|TRBJ1-4
TGTGCCAGCAGCCAAGGGGGGGCTTCTAATGAAAAACTGTTTTTT
CASSQGGASNEKLFF
>-|-|TRBV20-1|TRBJ1-5
TGCAGTGCTAGACACCCAGGGGATGCAGGCCAGCCACAGCATTTT
CSARHPGDAGQPQHF
>TRBD2|-|TRBV6-9|TRBJ2-1
TGTACCAGCAGTGTATCGGCGGGAGGGTCCTACAATGAGCAGTTCTTT
CTSSVSAGGSYNEQFF
>TRBD2|many|TRBV5-1|TRBJ2-2
TGCGCCAGCAGCTTGGCTCCGCGGACTAGCGGGAGGGCCCTCAACACCGGGGAGCTGTTTTTT
CASSLAPRTSGRALNTGELFF
>-|many|TRBV5-5|TRBJ2-1
TGTGCCAGCAGCTTGGTTAGCGGAAACTCCTACAATGAGCAGTTCTTC
CASSLVSGNSYNEQFF
>TRBD2|many|TRBV28|TRBJ2-7
TGTGCCAGCAGTCCCGCTGAAGCGGGAGGGGCCTACGAGCAGTACTTC
CASSPAEAGGAYEQYF
>-|many|TRBV3-1|TRBJ1-5
TGTGCCAGCAGCCACAATAGTCTCGGCAATCAGCCCCAGCATTTT
CASSHNSLGNQPQHF
>-|-|TRBV2|TRBJ1-2
TGTGCCAGCAGTGATAGTGGATATGTCTACACCTTC
CASSDSGYVYTF
>-|many|TRBV6-1|TRBJ1-5
TGTGCCAGCAGAGATACGGTGCTATATAGCAATCAGCCCCAGCATTTT
CASRDTVLYSNQPQHF
>-|-|TRBV4-2|TRBJ2-5
TGTGCCAGCAGCCAGGTCGGGGGAGATCAAGAGACCCAGTACTTC
CASSQVGGDQETQYF
>TRBD1|many|TRBV24-1|TRBJ2-1
TGTGCCACCAGTGATCGGGACAGGGGCAATGAGCAGTTCTTC
CATSDRDRGNEQFF
>-|few|TRBV19|TRBJ1-4
TGTGCCAGTAGTAAGGGAGCAGGGGAAAAACTGTTTTTT
CASSKGAGEKLFF
>-|medium-sized|TRBV28|TRBJ1-5
TGTGCCAGCAGTTTGATACAGGGAAGGGGCAATCAGCCCCAGCATTTT
CASSLIQGRGNQPQHF
>-|many|TRBV9|TRBJ1-5
TGTGCCAGCAGCGTCCTCATAAGTTGGATGGGGGAGATATATAGCAATCAGCCCCAGCATTTT
CASSVLISWMGEIYSNQPQHF
>-|many|TRBV29-1|TRBJ2-7
TGCAGCGTTGAACGAGGGGACCACGAGCAGTACTTC
CSVERGDHEQYF